This TCR beta chain was profiled in a study of blood T cell repertoires in COVID-19. Across the study: PBMCs, B-cell-depleted T cells, or T cells provided the cDNA or gDNA that made up the material.

In the original analysis: Amplification with reference gene primers provided the estimates of nucleated cell counts. Using immunoSEQ multiplex PCR, the repertoire was profiled, and TCRdb retains in-frame clones only, with some absent. V and J calls and clone size are as listed in that table; D and trimming were resolved from the DNA. The sample has under 450,000 clones, less than 90% seen once. Participant-given clinical history determined each cohort assignment. Recovery among Cohort 3 donors was established by two negative PCRs, clearance, or symptom resolution. CDR1 MNHEY and CDR2 SVGAGI come from the germline V gene. This CDR3 is built from 15 residues. Between the trimmed V and J ends, which lost 2 bases and 3 bases, there was a span of 14 bases.

Sequencing input: PBMCs or T cells enriched from blood (not recorded which). The V and J genes are TRBV6-5 and TRBJ2-7, with a weak D call TRBD2 (6 bases). The clonotype originates from a woman aged 45-60 years who had recovered from COVID-19. The CDR3 reads CASSYDGSPNYEQYF. CDR3 bases: TGTGCCAGCAGTTACGACGGGAGTCCCAACTACGAGCAGTACTTC.